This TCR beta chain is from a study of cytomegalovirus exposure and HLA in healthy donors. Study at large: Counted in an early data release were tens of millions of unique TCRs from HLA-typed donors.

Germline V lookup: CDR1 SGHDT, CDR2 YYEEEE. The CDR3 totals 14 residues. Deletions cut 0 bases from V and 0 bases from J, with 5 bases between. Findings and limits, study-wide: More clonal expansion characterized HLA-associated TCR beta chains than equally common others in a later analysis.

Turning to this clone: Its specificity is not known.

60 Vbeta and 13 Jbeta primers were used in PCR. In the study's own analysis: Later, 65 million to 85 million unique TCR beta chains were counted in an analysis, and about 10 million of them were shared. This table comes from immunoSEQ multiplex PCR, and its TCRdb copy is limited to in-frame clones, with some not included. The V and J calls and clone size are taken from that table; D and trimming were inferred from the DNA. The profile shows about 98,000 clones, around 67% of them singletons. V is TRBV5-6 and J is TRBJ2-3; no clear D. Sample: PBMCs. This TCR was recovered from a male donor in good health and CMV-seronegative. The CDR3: CASSLAGSTDTQYF. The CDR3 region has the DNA TGTGCCAGCAGCTTGGCCGGGAGCACAGATACGCAGTATTTT.